Listed below are T cell receptor beta chains from one sample, sequenced in a study of blood T cell repertoires in COVID-19. Method: immunoSEQ multiplex PCR; TCRdb's copy keeps in-frame clones and lacks some. The sample carries about 240,000 clones, around 85% recorded once. Sequenced material: peripheral blood. Source of these receptors: a woman aged 25 to 39 who had recovered from COVID-19. CDR3s include the opening cysteine and the closing phenylalanine or tryptophan. D genes are given only for firm matches. The listing skips clone size in some rows; elsewhere it reads once, few, many or a size class.

size: .
J: TRBJ1-5
V: TRBV2
D: .
DNA: TGTGCCAGCAGTGATTCGTCGGGGAGTTATCAGCCCCAGCATTTT
CDR3: CASSDSSGSYQPQHF

size: .
J: TRBJ2-1
V: TRBV19
D: TRBD2
DNA: TGTGCCAGTAGTATTCTGACTAGCGGGTTTTACAATGAGCAGTTCTTC
CDR3: CASSILTSGFYNEQFF

size: .
J: TRBJ1-5
V: TRBV6-1
D: TRBD1
DNA: TGTGCCAGCCGTGAGTTGGGACAGGTCAATCAGCCCCAGCATTTT
CDR3: CASRELGQVNQPQHF

size: .
J: TRBJ1-3
V: TRBV21-1
D: .
DNA: TGTGCCAGCAGCAAATATAATAAACAGATACCCTCTGGAAACACCATATATTTT
CDR3: CASSKYNKQIPSGNTIYF

size: .
J: TRBJ1-3
V: TRBV9
D: .
DNA: TGTGCCAGCAGCGCCACGACAGGATCTGGAAACACCATATATTTT
CDR3: CASSATTGSGNTIYF

size: .
J: TRBJ2-1
V: TRBV9
D: .
DNA: TGTGCCAGCAGCGTAGATACGGGGGGCAGCACTACACACCATGAGCAGTTCTTC
CDR3: CASSVDTGGSTTHHEQFF

size: .
J: TRBJ2-3
V: TRBV7-2
D: .
DNA: TGTGCCAGCAGCTACGCGGTGGGCACAGATACGCAGTATTTT
CDR3: CASSYAVGTDTQYF

size: once
J: TRBJ1-1
V: TRBV7-3
D: .
DNA: TGTGCCAGCAGCCCGTCCGGGGGGAACACTGAAGCTTTCTTT
CDR3: CASSPSGGNTEAFF

size: .
J: TRBJ2-5
V: TRBV24-1
D: TRBD2
DNA: TGTGCCACCAGTGATTTGAGCGGGGGGGCCGAAGAGACCCAGTACTTC
CDR3: CATSDLSGGAEETQYF

size: .
J: TRBJ2-7
V: TRBV6-5
D: TRBD1
DNA: TGTGCCAGCAGTCGAGACAGGGTCATAGACGAGCAGTACTTC
CDR3: CASSRDRVIDEQYF

size: .
J: TRBJ2-2
V: TRBV7-2
D: TRBD2
DNA: TGTGCCAGCAGCCGTCCCCGGGGGGAAAACACCGGGGAGCTGTTTTTT
CDR3: CASSRPRGENTGELFF

size: .
J: TRBJ1-2
V: TRBV7-9
D: .
DNA: TGTGCCAGCAGCTTAAGATCGACAGTTTATGGCTACACCTTC
CDR3: CASSLRSTVYGYTF

size: .
J: TRBJ2-2
V: TRBV18
D: TRBD2
DNA: TGTGCCAGCTCGCCTCTAGCGGGGGGCCGGAACACCGGGGAGCTGTTTTTT
CDR3: CASSPLAGGRNTGELFF